These T cell receptor beta chains were read from a single sample in a study of vaccination effects on CD4 cells after COVID-19. The antigens these receptors bind are not known. Only in-frame clones appear in the TCRdb table, and some are missing; sequencing was by immunoSEQ multiplex PCR. The table includes roughly 52,000 clones, 70% detected once. The source material was CD4+ T cells from PBMCs cultured with SARS-CoV-2 spike peptides, sampled before COVID-19 vaccination. These receptors were collected from a human donor who received a COVID-19 vaccine. The CDR3 runs from the conserved cysteine through the conserved F or W. The D gene is left open where the match is weak. Only some rows state a clone size, as once, few, many or a class for expanded clones.

J | V | D | size | DNA | CDR3
TRBJ1-1 | TRBV15 | . | . | TGTGCCACCAGCGGAGAGAAGGTTAGTGAAGCTTTCTTT | CATSGEKVSEAFF
TRBJ2-3 | TRBV11-3 | TRBD1 | . | TGTGCCAGCAGCTTAGAAGGACAGGGTGGTAATACGCAGTATTTT | CASSLEGQGGNTQYF
TRBJ1-6 | TRBV7-8 | . | . | TGTGCCAGCAGCTTAAATGTGGGGGCCCGAGGAAATTCACCCCTCCACTTT | CASSLNVGARGNSPLHF
TRBJ1-2 | TRBV27 | . | few | TGTGCCAGCAGTTCCCCCGGGTGGGGGAATGGCTACACCTTC | CASSSPGWGNGYTF
TRBJ1-4 | TRBV28 | TRBD1 | . | TGTGCCAGCAGCGGACAGGGGCGTGAAAAACTGTTTTTT | CASSGQGREKLFF
TRBJ1-3 | TRBV28 | TRBD1 | . | TGTGCCAGCAGTTTCGACAGGGGCAGAAACACCATATATTTT | CASSFDRGRNTIYF
TRBJ2-2 | TRBV7-3 | . | . | TGTGCCAGCAGCTTAACGCCTTGGGACACCGGGGAGCTGTTTTTT | CASSLTPWDTGELFF
TRBJ2-1 | TRBV6-5 | . | many | TGTGCCAGCAGTTTAAGGGGGGGAGAGCAGTTCTTC | CASSLRGGEQFF
TRBJ2-5 | TRBV7-2 | TRBD1 | . | TGTGCCAGCAGCGGGACAGGGAGTGCCCAGTACTTC | CASSGTGSAQYF
TRBJ2-7 | TRBV11-2 | . | . | TGTGCCAGCAGGGCCGGTGGCAGATCCTACGAGCAGTACTTC | CASRAGGRSYEQYF
TRBJ2-2 | TRBV3-1/TRBV3-2 | . | few | TGTGCCAGCAATAAGGGGGCCGGGGAGCTGTTTTTT | CASNKGAGELFF
TRBJ1-4 | TRBV9 | . | . | TGTGCCAGCAGCACAGGAGGTCGGGAAAAACTGTTTTTT | CASSTGGREKLFF
TRBJ1-5 | TRBV19 | TRBD1 | . | TGTGCCAGTACAACAGGGGCTAGCAATCAGCCCCAGCATTTT | CASTTGASNQPQHF
TRBJ2-1 | TRBV10-3 | . | . | TGTGCCATCAGGGACCAAACCCCGAGTGAGCAGTTCTTC | CAIRDQTPSEQFF
TRBJ2-3 | TRBV11-2 | . | . | TGTGCCAGCAGCTCAAGACCCATACCGGCGACGCAGTATTTT | CASSSRPIPATQYF
TRBJ1-1 | TRBV18 | . | . | TGTGCCAGCTCTCTCGGGGGGCTTGGTGAAGCTTTCTTT | CASSLGGLGEAFF
TRBJ1-4 | TRBV6-2/TRBV6-3 | . | few | TGTGCCAGCAGCCCGAATCAAGCGGCGGGTGAAAAACTGTTTTTT | CASSPNQAAGEKLFF
TRBJ2-1 | TRBV28 | TRBD2 | . | TGTGCCAGCAGTTCCCTGACTAGCGGGAGGGCCTCGATCAATGAGCAGTTCTTC | CASSSLTSGRASINEQFF
TRBJ2-7 | TRBV7-2 | . | few | TGTGCCAGCAGCTTAGCGCTTAACTCCTACGAGCAGTACTTC | CASSLALNSYEQYF
TRBJ2-3 | TRBV5-1 | . | . | TGCGCCAGCAGCTTCCGGCGGCCAGATACGCAGTATTTT | CASSFRRPDTQYF
TRBJ2-2 | TRBV7-7 | TRBD1 | . | TGTGCTAGCAGCCCGGGACAGGGCGGGGGCACCGGGGAGCTGTTTTTT | CASSPGQGGGTGELFF
TRBJ2-6 | TRBV5-1 | TRBD1 | . | TGCGCCAGCAGTCGGACAGGTAACTCTGGGGCCAACGTCCTGACTTTC | CASSRTGNSGANVLTF
TRBJ2-2 | TRBV6-5 | . | . | TGTGCCAGCAGCATAGGGTCCGGGGAGCTGTTTTTT | CASSIGSGELFF
TRBJ2-7 | TRBV6-5 | TRBD2 | few | TGTGCCAGCCGTTCTTCCGGGACTAGGGGGCAGTACTTC | CASRSSGTRGQYF
TRBJ1-2 | TRBV7-2 | . | few | TGTGCCAGCAGCTTAGACTTGTTAGGGACCGTGGGCTACACCTTC | CASSLDLLGTVGYTF
TRBJ1-6 | TRBV5-4 | . | . | TGTGCCAGCAGCTTGGGAGGGGGAGTTACCTATAATTCACCCCTCCACTTT | CASSLGGGVTYNSPLHF
TRBJ1-1 | TRBV6-2/TRBV6-3 | . | few | TGTGCCAGCAGTTATAAGGGCCGGAACACTGAAGCTTTCTTT | CASSYKGRNTEAFF
TRBJ2-1 | TRBV30 | . | . | TGTGCCTGGACAGCCCAGGGCAATGAGCAGTTCTTC | CAWTAQGNEQFF
TRBJ2-1 | TRBV7-2 | . | . | TGTGCCAGCAGCTTAGCAGGGGGATTCTACAATGAGCAGTTCTTC | CASSLAGGFYNEQFF
TRBJ2-5 | TRBV9 | TRBD2 | . | TGTGCCAGCAGCGTAGCCCCGAGCGGCGGGGGGGCAGAGACCCAGTACTTC | CASSVAPSGGGAETQYF
TRBJ2-3 | TRBV7-9 | . | few | TGTGCCAGCAGCTTACTAATGACAGGAAGCACAGATACGCAGTATTTT | CASSLLMTGSTDTQYF
TRBJ2-7 | TRBV12-3/TRBV12-4 | . | . | TGTGCCAGCAGTCCCTCAGGTTTGGGGCAGTACTTC | CASSPSGLGQYF